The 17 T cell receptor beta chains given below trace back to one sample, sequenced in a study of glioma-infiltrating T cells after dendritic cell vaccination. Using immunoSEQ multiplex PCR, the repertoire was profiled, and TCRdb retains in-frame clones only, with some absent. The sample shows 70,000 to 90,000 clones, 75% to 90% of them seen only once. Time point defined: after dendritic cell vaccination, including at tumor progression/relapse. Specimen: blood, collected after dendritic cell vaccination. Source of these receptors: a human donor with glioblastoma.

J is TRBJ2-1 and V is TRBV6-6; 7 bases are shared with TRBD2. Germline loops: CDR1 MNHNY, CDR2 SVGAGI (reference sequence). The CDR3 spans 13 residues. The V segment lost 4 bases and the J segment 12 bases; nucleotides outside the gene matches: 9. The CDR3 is CASSLGTTGVQFF. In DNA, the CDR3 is TGTGCCAGCAGTTTGGGGACTACCGGGGTGCAGTTCTTC.

Here the CDR3 reads CASSYHRWWWRPLHF. CDR3 nucleotide sequence: TGTGCCAGCAGTTACCACAGGTGGTGGTGGAGACCCCTCCACTTT. The genes are TRBV6-6 and TRBJ1-6; possibly TRBD1 for D (5 bases). This CDR3 spans 15 amino acids. Looked up from germline, CDR1 is MNHNY and CDR2 is SVGAGI (reference sequence). V lost 2 bases to trimming and J lost 12 bases, with 17 bases between them.

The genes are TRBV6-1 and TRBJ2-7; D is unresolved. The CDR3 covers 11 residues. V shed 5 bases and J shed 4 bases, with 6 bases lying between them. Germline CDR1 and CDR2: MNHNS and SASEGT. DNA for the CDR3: TGTGCCAGCAGTAATAGTTACGAGCAGTACTTC. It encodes CASSNSYEQYF.

This chain's CDR3 is CASSWGTGGLYNEQFF. Here the CDR3 DNA reads TGTGCCAGCAGCTGGGGGACAGGGGGCCTCTACAATGAGCAGTTCTTC. V gene TRBV5-6 combines with J gene TRBJ2-1; 12 nucleotides agree with TRBD1. CDR3 length equals 16 residues. After removal of 3 bases from V and 3 bases from J, the junction contained 4 bases not matched to a gene. CDR1 is SGHDT and CDR2 is YYEEEE in the germline V gene.

The CDR3 region is CASSLDRGHSPLHF. As DNA, the CDR3 is TGTGCCAGCAGCTTGGACAGGGGGCACTCACCCCTCCACTTT. V is TRBV5-4 and J is TRBJ1-6; 9 nucleotides line up with TRBD1. This CDR3 comprises 14 residues. Per the germline V gene, CDR1 is SGHNT and CDR2 is YYREEE (reference sequence). The V segment lost 0 bases and the J segment 10 bases; nucleotides outside the gene matches: 2.

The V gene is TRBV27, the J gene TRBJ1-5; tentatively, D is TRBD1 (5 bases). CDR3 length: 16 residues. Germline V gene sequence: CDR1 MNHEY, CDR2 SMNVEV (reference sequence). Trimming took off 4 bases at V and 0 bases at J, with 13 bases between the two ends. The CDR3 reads CASSSGGVDSNQPQHF. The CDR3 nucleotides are TGTGCCAGCAGTTCCGGGGGGGTCGATAGCAATCAGCCCCAGCATTTT.

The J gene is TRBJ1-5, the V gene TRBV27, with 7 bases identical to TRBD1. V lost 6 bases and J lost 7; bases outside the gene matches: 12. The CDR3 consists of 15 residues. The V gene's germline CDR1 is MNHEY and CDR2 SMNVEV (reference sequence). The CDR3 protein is CASSPTRGTGQPQHF. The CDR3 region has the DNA TGTGCCAGCAGCCCTACCAGGGGGACGGGGCAGCCCCAGCATTTT.

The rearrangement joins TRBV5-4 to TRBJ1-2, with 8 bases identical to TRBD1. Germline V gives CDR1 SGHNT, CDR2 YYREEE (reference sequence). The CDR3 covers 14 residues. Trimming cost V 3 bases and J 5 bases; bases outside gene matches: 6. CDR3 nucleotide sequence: TGTGCCAGCAGCTCGGACAGGGAATTATATGGCTACACCTTC. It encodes CASSSDRELYGYTF.

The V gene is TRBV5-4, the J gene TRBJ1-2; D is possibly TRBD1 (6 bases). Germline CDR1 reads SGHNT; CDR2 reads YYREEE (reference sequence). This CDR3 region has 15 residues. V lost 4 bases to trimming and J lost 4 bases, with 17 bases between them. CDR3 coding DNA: TGTGCCAGCAGCGCGGGGGGCAGGGGCAGCTATGGCTACACCTTC. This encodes CASSAGGRGSYGYTF.

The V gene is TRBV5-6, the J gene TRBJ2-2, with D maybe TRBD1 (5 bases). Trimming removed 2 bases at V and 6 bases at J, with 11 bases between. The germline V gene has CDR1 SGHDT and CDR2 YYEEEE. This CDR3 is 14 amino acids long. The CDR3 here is CASSLGHKAGELFF. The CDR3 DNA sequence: TGTGCCAGCAGCTTAGGACACAAGGCCGGGGAGCTGTTTTTT.

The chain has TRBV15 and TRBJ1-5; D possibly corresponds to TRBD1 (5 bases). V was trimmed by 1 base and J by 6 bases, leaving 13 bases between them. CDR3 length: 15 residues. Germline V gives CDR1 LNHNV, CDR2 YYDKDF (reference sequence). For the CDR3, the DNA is TGTGCCACCAGCAGAGGTGGAGGGGAGGGTCAGCCCCAGCATTTT. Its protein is CATSRGGGEGQPQHF.

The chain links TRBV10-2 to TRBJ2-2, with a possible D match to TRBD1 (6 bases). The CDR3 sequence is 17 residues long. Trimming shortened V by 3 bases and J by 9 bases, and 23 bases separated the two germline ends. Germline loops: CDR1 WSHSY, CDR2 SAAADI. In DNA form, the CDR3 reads TGCGCCAGCAGTGACATACGACTGGACAGTAGGTCCAGGGAGCTGTTTTTT. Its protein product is CASSDIRLDSRSRELFF.

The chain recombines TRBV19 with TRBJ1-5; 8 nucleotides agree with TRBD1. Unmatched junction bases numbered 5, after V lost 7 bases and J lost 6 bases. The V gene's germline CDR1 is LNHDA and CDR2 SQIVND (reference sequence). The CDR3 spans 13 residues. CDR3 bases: TGTGCCAGTACCCGGACAGGGACTCAGCCCCAGCATTTT. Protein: CASTRTGTQPQHF.

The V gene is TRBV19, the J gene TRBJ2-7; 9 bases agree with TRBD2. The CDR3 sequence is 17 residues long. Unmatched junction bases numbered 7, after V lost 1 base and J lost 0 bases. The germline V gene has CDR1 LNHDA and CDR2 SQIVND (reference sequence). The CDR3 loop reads CASSIVPAGGLSYEQYF. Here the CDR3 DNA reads TGTGCCAGTAGTATAGTTCCAGCGGGGGGCCTCTCCTACGAGCAGTACTTC.

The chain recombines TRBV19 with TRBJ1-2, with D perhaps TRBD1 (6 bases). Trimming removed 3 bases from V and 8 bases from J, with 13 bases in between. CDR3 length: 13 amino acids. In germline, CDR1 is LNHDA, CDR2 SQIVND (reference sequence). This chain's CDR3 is CASSIDTGTGYTF. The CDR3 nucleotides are TGTGCCAGTAGTATCGACACAGGGACCGGCTACACCTTC.

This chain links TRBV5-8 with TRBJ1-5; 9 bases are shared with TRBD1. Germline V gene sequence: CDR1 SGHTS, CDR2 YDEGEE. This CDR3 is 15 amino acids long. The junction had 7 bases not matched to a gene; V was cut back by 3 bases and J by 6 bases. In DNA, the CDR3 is TGTGCCAGCAGCTCCTGGACAGGGGAGGGTCAGCCCCAGCATTTT. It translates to CASSSWTGEGQPQHF. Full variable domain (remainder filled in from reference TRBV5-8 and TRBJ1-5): EAGVTQSPTHLIKTRGQQATLRCSPISGHTSVYWYQQALGLGLQFLLWYDEGEERNRGNFPPRFSGRQFPNYSSELNVNALELEDSALYLCASSSWTGEGQPQHFGDGTRLSIL.

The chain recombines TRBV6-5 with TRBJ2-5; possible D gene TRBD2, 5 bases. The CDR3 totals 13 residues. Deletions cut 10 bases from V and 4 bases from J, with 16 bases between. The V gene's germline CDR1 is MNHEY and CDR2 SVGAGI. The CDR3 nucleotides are TGTGCCACCGAGGGAAGGGATATAGAGACCCAGTACTTC. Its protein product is CATEGRDIETQYF.